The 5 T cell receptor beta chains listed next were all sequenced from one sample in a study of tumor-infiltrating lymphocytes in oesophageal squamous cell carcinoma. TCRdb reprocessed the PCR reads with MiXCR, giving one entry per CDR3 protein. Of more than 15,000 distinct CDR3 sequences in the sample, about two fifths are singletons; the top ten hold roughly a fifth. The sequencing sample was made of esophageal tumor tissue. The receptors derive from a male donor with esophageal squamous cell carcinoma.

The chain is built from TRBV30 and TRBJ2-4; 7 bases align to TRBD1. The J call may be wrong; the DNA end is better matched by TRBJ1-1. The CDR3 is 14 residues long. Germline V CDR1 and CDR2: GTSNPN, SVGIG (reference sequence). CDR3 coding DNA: TGTGCCTCGACAGGGTGGGCGTCGTCCACTGAAGCTTTCTTT. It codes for CASTGWASSTEAFF.

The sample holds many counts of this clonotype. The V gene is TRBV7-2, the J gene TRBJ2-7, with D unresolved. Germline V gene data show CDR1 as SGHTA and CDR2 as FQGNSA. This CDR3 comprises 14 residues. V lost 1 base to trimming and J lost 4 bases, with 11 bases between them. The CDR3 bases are TGTGCCAGCAGCTTAGGTGGCGGCCTTTACGAGCAGTACTTC. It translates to CASSLGGGLYEQYF. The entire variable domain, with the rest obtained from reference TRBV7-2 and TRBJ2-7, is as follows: GAGVSQSPSNKVTEKGKDVELRCDPISGHTALYWYRQSLGQGLEFLIYFQGNSAPDKSGLPSDRFSAERTGGSVSTLTIQRTQQEDSAVYLCASSLGGGLYEQYFGPGTRLTVT.

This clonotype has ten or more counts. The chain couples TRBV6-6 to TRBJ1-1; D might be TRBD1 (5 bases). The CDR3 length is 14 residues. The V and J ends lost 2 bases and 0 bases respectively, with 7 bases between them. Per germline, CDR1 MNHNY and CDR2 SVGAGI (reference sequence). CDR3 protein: CASSYGGVNTEAFF. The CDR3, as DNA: TGTGCCAGCAGTTACGGGGGGGTGAACACTGAAGCTTTCTTT.

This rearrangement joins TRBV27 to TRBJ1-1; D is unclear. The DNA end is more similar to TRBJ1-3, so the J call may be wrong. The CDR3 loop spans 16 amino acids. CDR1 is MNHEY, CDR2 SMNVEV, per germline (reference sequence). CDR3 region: CASSPTAVSYGNNIYF. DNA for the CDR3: TGTGCCAGCAGTCCGACTGCGGTTAGCTATGGAAATAACATATATTTT.

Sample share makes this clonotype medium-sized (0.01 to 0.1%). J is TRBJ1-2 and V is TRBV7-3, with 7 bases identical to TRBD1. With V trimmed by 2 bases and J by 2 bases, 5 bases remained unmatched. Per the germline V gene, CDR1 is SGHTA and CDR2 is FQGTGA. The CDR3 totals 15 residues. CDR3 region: CASSLEGQLNYGYTF. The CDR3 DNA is TGTGCCAGCAGCTTAGAGGGACAGTTAAACTATGGCTACACCTTC.